The next 32 T cell receptor beta chains were all read from a single sample in a study of blood T cells in healthy people across ages. PCR was performed a second time for about 6 to 12 cycles using a sample-barcoded 5' primer and a J-beta primer mix. Via MiXCR, TCRdb re-called the 5' RACE reads, giving one row per CDR3 protein. The sample has 450,000 to 650,000 distinct CDR3 sequences; 24% are singletons. The sample was also reused in another study, on T cells of mothers and their children.

Sequenced material: blood. The receptors originated from a boy aged 5-17 years in good health.

This clonotype was detected only a few times. This chain uses TRBV3-1 with TRBJ2-7; D is undetermined. This CDR3 spans 15 amino acids. Germline assignment: CDR1 LGHDT and CDR2 YNNKEL (reference sequence). V was shortened by 0 bases and J by 0 bases, with 9 bases between the two germline ends. The chain's CDR3 is CASSQEAGSSYEQYF. DNA for the CDR3: TGTGCCAGCAGCCAAGAAGCCGGTAGCTCCTACGAGCAGTACTTC.

The V call is TRBV19, the J call TRBJ1-3; D remains unclear. Looked up from germline, CDR1 is LNHDA and CDR2 is SQIVND (reference sequence). V shed 3 bases and J shed 2 bases, with 5 bases lying between them. CDR3 length: 13 amino acids. CDR3 DNA sequence: TGTGCCAGTAGTATTAACGCTGGAAACACCATATATTTT. Amino acids: CASSINAGNTIYF.

The chain joins TRBV6-2 or TRBV6-3 to TRBJ2-7; D not certain. Trimming cost V 6 bases and J 4 bases, with 13 bases left between them. The CDR3 sequence is 13 residues long. Germline CDR1 is MNHEY and CDR2 is SVGEGT. The chain's CDR3 is CASSRNSVYEQYF. The DNA for the CDR3 is TGTGCCAGCAGCCGGAACAGCGTATACGAGCAGTACTTC.

This clonotype was detected only a few times. J is TRBJ2-7 and V is TRBV7-2; D remains ambiguous. CDR3 length equals 12 residues. Trimming cost V 4 bases and J 6 bases, with 10 bases left between them. Germline V gene data show CDR1 as SGHTA and CDR2 as FQGNSA. This CDR3 is CASSSPEREQYF. Written as DNA, the CDR3 is TGTGCCAGCAGCTCCCCCGAACGCGAGCAGTACTTC.

The chain links TRBV5-1 to TRBJ2-5, with 7 nucleotides matching TRBD1. The J segment lost 4 bases and the V segment lost 5 bases, leaving 5 bases of the junction unmatched. There are 13 residues in the CDR3. Germline V lookup: CDR1 SGHRS, CDR2 YFSETQ. CDR3 residues: CASRFGTVETQYF. As DNA, the CDR3 is TGCGCCAGCAGATTCGGGACAGTAGAGACCCAGTACTTC.

This clonotype was seen a few times. This CDR3 is CSARDGDNGGTRSTDTQYF. The DNA for the CDR3 is TGCAGTGCTAGAGATGGCGATAATGGAGGGACAAGATCCACAGATACGCAGTATTTT. The V call is TRBV20-1, the J call TRBJ2-3; D is possibly TRBD1 or TRBD2 (6 bases each). The V end lost 0 bases, the J end lost 2 bases, and 24 bases lay between the germline ends. CDR1 and CDR2 (germline): DFQATT, SNEGSKA (reference sequence). CDR3 length: 19 residues.

The chain's CDR3 is CSVEDLVGSPLHF. The CDR3 nucleotides read TGCAGCGTTGAGGACCTTGTGGGTTCACCCCTCCACTTT. The chain joins TRBV29-1 to TRBJ1-6; no reliable D call. V was cut by 3 bases and J by 9 bases, with 12 bases left in between. The V gene's germline CDR1 is SQVTM and CDR2 ANQGSEA. This CDR3 has 13 amino acids.

This chain links TRBV29-1 with TRBJ2-7, with 9 bases matching TRBD1. From germline, CDR1 is SQVTM and CDR2 ANQGSEA. This CDR3 has 14 amino acids. Trimming at V came to 0 bases and at J to 3 bases, leaving 3 bases not matched to a gene. The CDR3 here is CSVEDLGQGYEQYF. As DNA, the CDR3 is TGCAGCGTTGAAGATCTGGGACAGGGCTACGAGCAGTACTTC.

The chain links TRBV29-1 to TRBJ2-7; either TRBD1 or TRBD2 may supply D (6 bases each). CDR1 is SQVTM, CDR2 ANQGSEA, per germline. The CDR3 has 12 residues. V lost 7 bases and J lost 3, with 13 bases in between. This CDR3 is CSARGGLYEQYF. In DNA, the CDR3 is TGCAGCGCCCGAGGGGGGCTCTACGAGCAGTACTTC.

The rearrangement uses TRBV20-1 and TRBJ2-6; TRBD1 matches at 7 bases. From germline, CDR1 is DFQATT and CDR2 SNEGSKA (reference sequence). V was clipped by 4 bases and J by 2 bases; unmatched bases: 2. This CDR3 is built from 14 residues. The CDR3: CSANDRAGANVLTF. The CDR3 DNA reads as TGCAGTGCTAATGACAGGGCTGGGGCCAACGTCCTGACTTTC.

This clonotype came up many times. The chain employs TRBV20-1 and TRBJ2-1; 14 bases match TRBD2. V dropped 3 bases and J dropped 3; count of bases not matched to a gene: 1. The V gene's germline CDR1 is DFQATT and CDR2 SNEGSKA (reference sequence). The CDR3 runs 15 residues. The CDR3 nucleotides are TGCAGTGCTAGGGGACTAGCGGGAGTCTACAATGAGCAGTTCTTC. Protein product: CSARGLAGVYNEQFF.

The gene calls are TRBV12-3 or TRBV12-4 and TRBJ1-4; the D is unclear. Between the trimmed V and J ends, which lost 8 bases and 3 bases, there was a span of 10 bases. This CDR3 is 13 amino acids long. CDR3 in amino acids: CASRQAPNEKLFF. Written as DNA, the CDR3 is TGTGCCAGCCGGCAGGCTCCTAATGAAAAACTGTTTTTT.

The chain is built from TRBV7-3 and TRBJ2-3, with D possibly called TRBD1 or TRBD2 (6 bases each). Trimming cost V 6 bases and J 3 bases, with 16 bases left between them. Germline-derived CDR1 and CDR2 are SGHTA and FQGTGA. This CDR3 contains 15 residues. The CDR3 coding sequence is TGTGCCAGCAGTCTAAGGGGGGTCGGTACAGATACGCAGTATTTT. As protein: CASSLRGVGTDTQYF. The full variable domain, with the rest looked up from reference TRBV7-3 and TRBJ2-3, is GAGVSQTPSNKVTEKGKYVELRCDPISGHTALYWYRQSLGQGPEFLIYFQGTGAADDSGLPNDRFFAVRPEGSVSTLKIQRTERGDSAVYLCASSLRGVGTDTQYFGPGTRLTVL.

The rearrangement links TRBV28 to TRBJ2-7; the match to TRBD1 covers 7 bases. V dropped 7 bases and J dropped 2; count of bases not matched to a gene: 5. This CDR3 spans 13 amino acids. Germline V gene sequence: CDR1 MDHEN, CDR2 SYDVKM. DNA of the CDR3: TGTGCCAGCACCCAGACAGGGACCTACGAGCAGTACTTC. Protein product: CASTQTGTYEQYF.

The sample holds many counts of this clonotype. The chain joins TRBV6-1 to TRBJ2-5; TRBD2 agrees at 10 bases. With V trimmed by 1 base and J by 4 bases, 3 bases remained unmatched. CDR1 is MNHNS, CDR2 SASEGT, per germline. This CDR3 contains 15 residues. CDR3 loop: CASSEVSGGGETQYF. The CDR3 DNA is TGTGCCAGCAGTGAAGTCAGCGGGGGGGGAGAGACCCAGTACTTC.

V and J are TRBV20-1 and TRBJ1-4; 8 nucleotides align to TRBD1. Germline V gives CDR1 DFQATT, CDR2 SNEGSKA (reference sequence). V gave up 1 base and J gave up 7 bases; unmatched junction bases: 14. The CDR3 runs 17 residues. In DNA, the CDR3 is TGCAGTGCTAGAGGCCCTAGGGTCGGCAGGGGGCTTGAAAAACTGTTTTTT. Protein: CSARGPRVGRGLEKLFF.

V usage is TRBV14 and J usage is TRBJ2-7; the match to TRBD2 covers 11 bases. The CDR3 runs to 19 residues. V lost 1 base, J lost 0 bases, and 11 bases stayed unmatched. CDR1 SGHDN and CDR2 FVKESK come from the germline V gene. CDR3: CASSQAWLAGGINSYEQYF. Written as DNA, the CDR3 is TGTGCCAGCAGCCAAGCGTGGCTAGCGGGGGGTATAAACTCCTACGAGCAGTACTTC.

This clonotype was detected only a few times. V gene TRBV9 combines with J gene TRBJ2-4; 10 bases fit TRBD1. Germline V CDR1 and CDR2: SGDLS, YYNGEE. The CDR3 loop spans 16 amino acids. Trimming at V came to 3 bases and at J to 0 bases, leaving 3 bases not matched to a gene. In nucleotides, the CDR3 is TGTGCCAGCAGCGGAGGGACAGGGGAAGCCAAAAACATTCAGTACTTC. Protein product: CASSGGTGEAKNIQYF.

This clonotype was seen a few times. The J gene is TRBJ2-5, the V gene TRBV7-6; D not resolved. The CDR3 spans 16 residues. Looked up from germline, CDR1 is SGHVS and CDR2 is FNYEAQ. Trimming removed 5 bases at V and 5 bases at J, with 21 bases between. The CDR3 sequence: CASSPLLPGSGETQYF. The CDR3 DNA reads TGTGCCAGCAGCCCGCTACTCCCCGGGTCTGGGGAGACCCAGTACTTC.

The chain has TRBV2 and TRBJ2-5; 8 positions match TRBD2. The J call may be faulty, since TRBJ2-1 better matches the DNA end. Germline CDR1 is SNHLY and CDR2 is FYNNEI. This CDR3 region has 14 residues. CDR3: CATRRGGDRNEQFF. CDR3 coding DNA: TGTGCCACCAGACGGGGGGGCGACCGGAATGAGCAGTTCTTC.

This rearrangement joins TRBV11-2 to TRBJ2-1, with 11 bases identical to TRBD2. Unmatched junction bases numbered 16, after V lost 5 bases and J lost 1 base. This CDR3 contains 20 residues. Germline CDR1 is SGHAT and CDR2 is FQNNGV. The CDR3 sequence: CASSVPLLRTSGFSYNEQFF. In nucleotides, the CDR3 is TGTGCCAGCAGCGTCCCCCTATTGCGGACTAGCGGGTTTTCCTACAATGAGCAGTTCTTC.

This clonotype came up a few times. The rearrangement uses TRBV11-2 and TRBJ2-7, with TRBD2 as a possible D gene (5 bases). The ends were cut back, 5 bases at V and 5 bases at J, with 19 bases in the middle. The CDR3 runs 15 residues. Germline assignment: CDR1 SGHAT and CDR2 FQNNGV. Written as DNA, the CDR3 is TGTGCCAGCAGCCCCCGGATGGGGAGAGTCCACGAGCAGTACTTC. Its protein is CASSPRMGRVHEQYF.

The gene calls are TRBV5-1 and TRBJ2-5; TRBD1 might be the D (6 bases). Matching the DNA end better, TRBJ2-7 makes the J call doubtful. Per the germline V gene, CDR1 is SGHRS and CDR2 is YFSETQ. The CDR3 length is 14 residues. The CDR3 here is CASSRDAGDNEQYF. Here the CDR3 DNA reads TGCGCCAGCAGCCGCGACGCAGGGGATAACGAGCAGTACTTC.

Ten or more counts support this clonotype. The chain recombines TRBV7-9 with TRBJ2-5; a possible D gene is TRBD2 (7 bases). Germline loops: CDR1 SEHNR, CDR2 FQNEAQ (reference sequence). V was pared by 5 bases and J by 5 bases, with 18 bases between. The CDR3 extends over 15 amino acids. The CDR3 DNA sequence: TGTGCCAGCAGCGTCGAAGGGGGGGGAACGGAGACCCAGTACTTC. Translation: CASSVEGGGTETQYF.

This rearrangement joins TRBV20-1 to TRBJ2-3; 13 nucleotides agree with TRBD2. The germline CDR1 and CDR2 sequences are DFQATT and SNEGSKA (reference sequence). The CDR3 loop spans 17 amino acids. V shed 1 base, J shed 4 bases, and the junction held 8 bases outside the gene matches. The CDR3 DNA reads as TGCAGTGCTAGAGCCCCAGGGACTAGCGGGGACCCAGATACGCAGTATTTT. Its translation is CSARAPGTSGDPDTQYF.

The chain links TRBV6-4 to TRBJ2-6; 8 bases are shared with TRBD1. The CDR3 has 16 amino acids. Trimming took 3 bases from V and 2 from J; bases not matched to a gene: 3. CDR1 is MRHNA and CDR2 is SNTAGT in the germline V gene. CDR3 bases: TGTGCCAGCAGTGAGGGGACAGGCACTGGGGCCAACGTCCTGACTTTC. Translated: CASSEGTGTGANVLTF.

V usage is TRBV12-3 or TRBV12-4 and J usage is TRBJ2-2, with a weak D call TRBD1 (5 bases). Trimming removed 0 bases from V and 8 bases from J, with 13 bases in between. The CDR3 totals 15 residues. The CDR3 DNA follows: TGTGCCAGCAGTTTAGCGGGGCCATGGTCAGGGGAGCTGTTTTTT. It yields the protein CASSLAGPWSGELFF.

This clonotype has more than one count but fewer than ten. No conserved phenylalanine or tryptophan is present at the end of the CDR3, so a read error is the likely explanation. J is TRBJ2-1 and V is TRBV4-1; the D gene is possibly TRBD2 (7 bases). Deletions cut 6 bases from V and 6 bases from J, with 21 bases between. Per germline, CDR1 MGHRA and CDR2 YSYEKL. The CDR3 totals 16 residues. Written as DNA, the CDR3 is TGCGCCAGCAGTAAGGGGGATAGGGGGGGAGTCAATGAGCAGTTCGTC. Amino acids: CASSKGDRGGVNEQFV.

The chain is built from TRBV3-1 and TRBJ2-3; 9 nucleotides match TRBD2. The CDR3 loop spans 20 amino acids. Germline V gene sequence: CDR1 LGHDT, CDR2 YNNKEL (reference sequence). V lost 4 bases to trimming and J lost 0 bases; unmatched junction nucleotides: 17. The CDR3: CASSPHPASGAPISTDTQYF. DNA of the CDR3: TGTGCCAGCAGCCCCCACCCAGCTAGCGGGGCCCCTATTAGCACAGATACGCAGTATTTT.

This clonotype showed up many times. The chain is built from TRBV7-8 and TRBJ2-7; D unclear. Germline assignment: CDR1 SGHVS and CDR2 FQNEAQ. The CDR3 loop spans 12 amino acids. V lost 5 bases, J lost 0 bases, and 5 bases lay in between. The CDR3 DNA reads TGTGCCAGCAGCCCCGCCTCCTACGAGCAGTACTTC. Its protein is CASSPASYEQYF. Together with reference TRBV7-8 and TRBJ2-7, the CDR3 gives the full variable domain: GAGVSQSPRYKVAKRGQDVALRCDPISGHVSLFWYQQALGQGPEFLTYFQNEAQLDKSGLPSDRFFAERPEGSVSTLKIQRTQQEDSAVYLCASSPASYEQYFGPGTRLTVT.

The table lists this clonotype with a few counts. V and J are TRBV18 and TRBJ1-6, with D uncertain. Germline lookup yields CDR1 KGHSH and CDR2 LQKENI. Trimming removed 6 bases at V and 17 bases at J, with 20 bases between. The CDR3 has 13 amino acids. CDR3 in amino acids: CASSPSAGSPVHF. Written as DNA, the CDR3 is TGTGCCAGCTCTCCTTCTGCCGGGTCGCCCGTCCACTTT.

The genes are TRBV7-2 and TRBJ2-2; D not certain. V was cut by 2 bases and J by 8 bases, with 9 bases left in between. Germline V gives CDR1 SGHTA, CDR2 FQGNSA. The length of the CDR3 is 13 residues. The CDR3: CASSLKVRGELFF. In nucleotides, the CDR3 is TGTGCCAGCAGCTTAAAAGTCCGTGGGGAGCTGTTTTTT.